This T cell receptor (beta chain) was observed in a study of T cell responses to AZD1222 COVID-19 vaccine. Points on this clone: The antigen is not known.

This table comes from immunoSEQ multiplex PCR, and its TCRdb copy is limited to in-frame clones, with some not included. The table has approximately 130,000 clones, 92% seen once. Germline CDR1 SGHTS, CDR2 YDEGEE. Trimming took off 5 bases at V and 7 bases at J, with 15 bases between the two ends. The CDR3 totals 13 residues. Study results and limitations: It was only 6 or 7 AZD1222 recipients who were seropositive at baseline. Following two doses of AZD1222, Spike-specific TCR breadth and depth rose.

This chain joins TRBV5-8 and TRBJ2-5; D is unresolved. This TCR derives from an adult in good health. This specimen consisted of peripheral blood, obtained on day 0 of AZD1222 vaccination. CDR3 protein: CASSQPAVGTQYF. The DNA for the CDR3 is TGTGCCAGCAGTCAACCAGCCGTTGGGACCCAGTACTTC.